This TCR beta chain was captured in a study of T cells after yellow fever vaccination. The overall study: Preparation of the low-cell-number fractions used SMART-Seq v4 Ultra Low Input.

They built TCR cDNA with 5'RACE template switching, a step that put in a universal primer site and UMIs. TCRdb ran MiXCR on the 5' RACE reads and lists one entry per CDR3 protein. The table has about 360,000 distinct CDR3 sequences, roughly 6.2% seen once. Findings and limits, study-wide: Some clonotypes, a small share, were shared between CD4 and CD8 compartments. A weaker but faster secondary response was observed, peaking on day 5 versus 15.

Comment on this clonotype: Antigen specificity is unknown.

V was trimmed by 8 bases and J by 2 bases, leaving 2 bases between them. The CDR3 contains 10 residues. Per the germline V gene, CDR1 is ENHRY and CDR2 is SYGVKD. The rearrangement uses TRBV10-3 and TRBJ2-3; no clear D gene. This receptor was taken from a man aged 25 to 45 who received the YFV17D yellow fever vaccine. This specimen was PBMCs, taken 5 days after the yellow fever booster vaccination. In DNA, the CDR3 is TGTGCCATCTCCACAGATACGCAGTATTTT. Protein product: CAISTDTQYF.